The 5 T cell receptor beta chains presented below share a single source sample, sequenced in a study of shared clonotypes between healthy human individuals. The assay was immunoSEQ multiplex PCR, and TCRdb's table has in-frame clones only and misses some. This table holds fewer than 2.5 million clones, 93% found once. Sequenced: naive CD4+ T cells from PBMCs. Subset here: CD45RA+ positively selected. The receptors were gathered from a man aged 18 to 30 in good health. Some clones in this sample may be carry-over from other donors' samples.

The chain uses TRBV18 and TRBJ2-1; TRBD2 is a possible D gene (5 bases). CDR3 length equals 13 residues. CDR1 and CDR2 from the germline V gene are KGHSH and LQKENI. Deletions cut 3 bases from V and 15 bases from J, with 18 bases between. Written as DNA, the CDR3 is TGTGCCAGCTCACCCGGAGGTAAGCAGGATCGGTTCTTC. Amino acid sequence: CASSPGGKQDRFF.

The V gene is TRBV28, the J gene TRBJ2-7, with D perhaps matching TRBD1 (6 bases). In germline, CDR1 is MDHEN, CDR2 SYDVKM. V was shortened by 5 bases and J by 6 bases, with 11 bases between the two germline ends. The CDR3 totals 12 residues. This CDR3 reads CASSPPGVEQYF. In DNA form, the CDR3 reads TGTGCCAGCAGTCCCCCAGGGGTCGAGCAGTACTTC.

J is TRBJ2-7 and V is TRBV10-1, with TRBD2 identical over 9 bases. The germline V gene has CDR1 WNHNN and CDR2 SYGVQD (reference sequence). The V and J ends lost 2 bases and 5 bases, in that order; junction bases with no gene match: 4. CDR3 length: 14 residues. CDR3 in amino acids: CASSEGGRAHEQYF. The CDR3 nucleotides are TGCGCCAGCAGTGAGGGCGGGAGGGCCCACGAGCAGTACTTC.

The chain links TRBV4-1 to TRBJ2-5; perhaps TRBD2 as D (6 bases). The CDR3 is 14 amino acids. Germline V gives CDR1 MGHRA, CDR2 YSYEKL. The V and J ends lost 1 base and 5 bases respectively, with 11 bases between them. The CDR3 loop is CASSQVAGRETQYF. The CDR3 nucleotides read TGCGCCAGCAGCCAAGTCGCGGGGAGGGAGACCCAGTACTTC.

This chain connects TRBV7-9 to TRBJ2-3, with TRBD1 as a possible D gene (6 bases). V shed 6 bases and J shed 0 bases, with 10 bases lying between them. The CDR3 consists of 14 residues. The germline CDR1 and CDR2 sequences are SEHNR and FQNEAQ (reference sequence). The CDR3 DNA sequence: TGTGCCAGCAGAACTGGACAGAGCACAGATACGCAGTATTTT. It encodes CASRTGQSTDTQYF.